The 26 T cell receptor beta chains in this list originate from one sample, sequenced in a study of a mutant IDH1 vaccine in newly diagnosed glioma. The antigens these receptors bind are not known. Using immunoSEQ multiplex PCR, the repertoire was profiled, and TCRdb retains in-frame clones only, with some absent. The repertoire holds roughly 74,000 clones, roughly 85% seen once, with around 0.77% in the top ten. Time point meaning: week 23, last vaccination. In the vaccine, a single dose held 300 ug of the mutant IDH1 20-mer peptide, along with topical imiquimod. The sample was PBMCs, taken from a glioma patient whose treatment included an IDH1 peptide vaccine. These receptors were obtained from a woman aged 45 to 65 with glioma.

This chain uses TRBV6-4 with TRBJ2-6, with D hard to call. The CDR3 runs to 15 residues. The V gene lost 0 bases and the J gene lost 0 bases, with 3 bases spanning the gap. Germline V gene lookup returns CDR1 MRHNA and CDR2 SNTAGT. CDR3 protein: CASSDSGSGANVLTF. For the CDR3, the DNA is TGTGCCAGCAGTGACTCGGGCTCTGGGGCCAACGTCCTGACTTTC.

This rearrangement joins TRBV6-4 to TRBJ2-7; D unresolved. Trimming shortened V by 2 bases and J by 3 bases, and 20 bases separated the two germline ends. Germline lookup yields CDR1 MRHNA and CDR2 SNTAGT. This CDR3 is 17 amino acids long. In nucleotides, the CDR3 is TGTGCCAGCAGTGACCGAAACCCTTTGCCGTTGAACTACGAGCAGTACTTC. Translated, it gives CASSDRNPLPLNYEQYF.

The J gene is TRBJ2-4, the V gene TRBV28; D ambiguous. Between the trimmed V and J ends, which lost 3 bases and 8 bases, there was a span of 14 bases. Germline V CDR1 and CDR2: MDHEN, SYDVKM. The CDR3 extends over 14 amino acids. CDR3 sequence reads: CASSFAQRWYIQYF. The CDR3 DNA is TGTGCCAGCAGTTTTGCCCAGAGGTGGTACATTCAGTACTTC.

V usage is TRBV10-3 and J usage is TRBJ1-4, with 7 positions matching TRBD1. Germline V gives CDR1 ENHRY, CDR2 SYGVKD. The CDR3 spans 16 residues. V was pared by 3 bases and J by 11 bases, with 15 bases of the junction left unmatched. The CDR3 nucleotides read TGTGCCATCAGTGAAGGTGGGGGGACAGAAGGGTGGAAACTGTTTTTT. The encoded protein is CAISEGGGTEGWKLFF.

The chain is built from TRBV10-3 and TRBJ2-4; no reliable D call. The length of the CDR3 is 12 residues. Germline V gene lookup returns CDR1 ENHRY and CDR2 SYGVKD. V was shortened by 4 bases and J by 9 bases, with 10 bases between the two germline ends. The CDR3 nucleotides read TGTGCCATCAGTGCTGAAGAGGCCATTCAGTACTTC. This gives the protein CAISAEEAIQYF.

The chain recombines TRBV18 with TRBJ2-3; D is perhaps TRBD2 (5 bases). V was cut by 0 bases and J by 4 bases, with 5 bases left in between. The CDR3 is 13 amino acids. Germline CDR1 and CDR2: KGHSH and LQKENI. CDR3: CASSPPGADTQYF. In DNA, the CDR3 is TGTGCCAGCTCACCACCGGGAGCAGATACGCAGTATTTT.

V is TRBV4-1 and J is TRBJ1-2; D gene unclear. This CDR3 comprises 16 residues. V was trimmed by 1 base and J by 4 bases, leaving 16 bases between them. Germline V CDR1 and CDR2: MGHRA, YSYEKL. The CDR3 spells CASSQVPGLGSYGYTF. The CDR3 DNA reads TGCGCCAGCAGCCAAGTTCCCGGGTTGGGGAGCTATGGCTACACCTTC.

This clone was seen more than once but under ten times. DNA of the CDR3: TGTGCCAGCACCTCAGGACGGAACACTGAAGCTTTCTTT. It encodes CASTSGRNTEAFF. The V call is TRBV5-4, the J call TRBJ1-1; no firm D call. Trimming pared 6 bases from V and 1 base from J, leaving 10 bases between. CDR3 length: 13 amino acids. CDR1 is SGHNT and CDR2 is YYREEE in the germline V gene (reference sequence). Full variable domain (outside the CDR3, taken from reference TRBV5-4 and TRBJ1-1): ETGVTQSPTHLIKTRGQQVTLRCSSQSGHNTVSWYQQALGQGPQFIFQYYREEENGRGNFPPRFSGLQFPNYSSELNVNALELDDSALYLCASTSGRNTEAFFGQGTRLTVV.

The chain has TRBV27 and TRBJ2-1; D might be TRBD2 (6 bases). The CDR3 is made up of 14 amino acids. V was cut by 5 bases and J by 10 bases, with 18 bases left in between. Germline CDR1 reads MNHEY; CDR2 reads SMNVEV (reference sequence). This CDR3 is CASSPGTPRREQFF. The CDR3 DNA is TGTGCCAGCAGTCCCGGGACTCCAAGACGGGAGCAGTTCTTC.

The V gene is TRBV30, the J gene TRBJ2-3, with 7 bases matching TRBD1. The CDR3 has 15 residues. The germline V gene has CDR1 GTSNPN and CDR2 SVGIG (reference sequence). With V trimmed by 0 bases and J by 2 bases, 5 bases remained unmatched. The CDR3 region is CAWSVQTGITDTQYF. For the CDR3, the DNA is TGTGCCTGGAGTGTACAGACAGGGATCACAGATACGCAGTATTTT.

The rearrangement joins TRBV10-2 to TRBJ2-7, with D perhaps matching TRBD1 (6 bases). The CDR3 is made up of 11 amino acids. The germline V gene encodes CDR1 WSHSY and CDR2 SAAADI. DNA of the CDR3: TGCGCTCTATATCGAGGGGGAGAGCAGTACTTC. Its protein product is CALYRGGEQYF.

The rearrangement joins TRBV7-9 to TRBJ2-6; TRBD1 is a possible D gene (5 bases). The germline gives CDR1 SEHNR, CDR2 FQNEAQ (reference sequence). The CDR3 runs 17 residues. With 0 bases removed from V and 1 base from J, the gap between germline ends came to 10 bases. The CDR3 region has the DNA TGTGCCAGCAGCTTAGCAGGGGAAGGTTCTGGGGCCAACGTCCTGACTTTC. Translating gives CASSLAGEGSGANVLTF.

The V call is TRBV18, the J call TRBJ1-1; no clear D gene. The CDR3 is made up of 12 amino acids. Trimming took 2 bases from V and 1 from J, leaving 2 bases between them. Germline CDR1 reads KGHSH; CDR2 reads LQKENI. The CDR3 DNA reads as TGTGCCAGCTCACCAGGGAACACTGAAGCTTTCTTT. Its translation is CASSPGNTEAFF.

J is TRBJ2-1 and V is TRBV7-3; 10 positions agree with TRBD1. Per the germline V gene, CDR1 is SGHTA and CDR2 is FQGTGA. Losses at the gene ends were 5 bases for V and 7 bases for J; bases not matched to a gene: 14. This CDR3 spans 17 amino acids. The CDR3 sequence is CASSPSAPGQGRNEQFF. CDR3 DNA: TGTGCCAGCAGCCCTAGTGCTCCGGGACAGGGGCGGAATGAGCAGTTCTTC. The full variable domain, in which reference TRBV7-3 and TRBJ2-1 provide the parts outside the CDR3, is GAGVSQTPSNKVTEKGKYVELRCDPISGHTALYWYRQSLGQGPEFLIYFQGTGAADDSGLPNDRFFAVRPEGSVSTLKIQRTERGDSAVYLCASSPSAPGQGRNEQFFGPGTRLTVL.

This chain's CDR3 is CASSLTSGDYNEQFF. The CDR3 coding sequence is TGTGCCAGCAGCTTAACTAGCGGAGACTACAATGAGCAGTTCTTC. V is TRBV7-3 and J is TRBJ2-1; a weak D match, TRBD2 (6 bases). V was cut by 0 bases and J by 3 bases, with 9 bases left in between. The germline V gene has CDR1 SGHTA and CDR2 FQGTGA. The CDR3 runs to 15 residues.

This chain uses TRBV18 with TRBJ2-5, with D perhaps matching TRBD2 (5 bases). Deletions cut 3 bases from V and 2 bases from J, with 10 bases between. Germline CDR1 KGHSH, CDR2 LQKENI. The length of the CDR3 is 14 residues. Here the CDR3 DNA reads TGTGCCAGCTCACCTCAAGCGGTACAAGAGACCCAGTACTTC. Protein product: CASSPQAVQETQYF.

The J gene is TRBJ1-4, the V gene TRBV19, with no clear D. Trimming took off 4 bases at V and 0 bases at J, with 9 bases between the two ends. This CDR3 region has 15 residues. Germline lookup yields CDR1 LNHDA and CDR2 SQIVND (reference sequence). CDR3 in amino acids: CASSTNLATNEKLFF. The CDR3 DNA sequence: TGTGCCAGTAGTACCAACTTAGCAACTAATGAAAAACTGTTTTTT.

This rearrangement joins TRBV2 to TRBJ1-2; TRBD1 is a possible D gene (5 bases). CDR3 length equals 11 residues. V lost 11 bases and J lost 7, with 14 bases in between. CDR1 is SNHLY and CDR2 is FYNNEI in the germline V gene. The CDR3 loop reads CAANGGGGYTF. CDR3 in DNA: TGTGCCGCCAACGGTGGGGGTGGCTACACCTTC.

The chain carries TRBV13 and TRBJ2-5, with TRBD1 as a possible D gene (6 bases). The tail of the sequence fits TRBJ2-7 better, so the J call may be wrong. In germline, CDR1 is PRHDT, CDR2 FYEKMQ (reference sequence). This CDR3 is 14 amino acids long. CDR3 amino acids: CASSLEGHRYEQYF. The CDR3 DNA reads TGTGCCAGCAGCTTAGAGGGACACAGATACGAGCAGTACTTC.

This chain uses TRBV5-5 with TRBJ2-7; 8 bases match TRBD1. This CDR3 is 15 amino acids long. CDR1 is SGHKS, CDR2 YYEKEE, per germline (reference sequence). The trim removed 0 bases at V and 2 bases at J, leaving 4 bases unmatched. CDR3 sequence reads: CASSLGGQATYEQYF. Written as DNA, the CDR3 is TGTGCCAGCAGCTTGGGGGGACAGGCCACCTACGAGCAGTACTTC.

The CDR3 protein is CASSVGGSNNEQFF. The CDR3 DNA sequence: TGTGCCAGCAGCGTAGGAGGGTCAAACAATGAGCAGTTCTTC. The rearrangement uses TRBV9 and TRBJ2-1, with D possibly TRBD2 on 5 matching bases. This CDR3 has 14 amino acids. Trimming stripped 0 bases from V and 5 bases from J, with 9 bases between. CDR1 and CDR2 from the germline V gene are SGDLS and YYNGEE.

This rearrangement joins TRBV7-9 to TRBJ2-1; 11 positions agree with TRBD2. V was pared by 4 bases and J by 10 bases, with 15 bases of the junction left unmatched. Germline loops: CDR1 SEHNR, CDR2 FQNEAQ (reference sequence). This CDR3 comprises 17 residues. CDR3 loop: CASSSRQERLAGHEQFF. For the CDR3, the DNA is TGTGCCAGCAGCTCCCGTCAGGAGAGACTAGCGGGACACGAGCAGTTCTTC.

V is TRBV10-1 and J is TRBJ2-1; 8 nucleotides line up with TRBD1. Trimming removed 6 bases from V and 9 bases from J; junction bases left unmatched: 7. Germline V gives CDR1 WNHNN, CDR2 SYGVQD (reference sequence). The CDR3 extends over 13 amino acids. As DNA, the CDR3 is TGCGCCAGCAGCGGACAGGGAAGGGGTGAGCAGTTCTTC. Translating gives CASSGQGRGEQFF.

This clone was observed once. J is TRBJ2-5 and V is TRBV5-8, with TRBD2 matching 10 bases. The CDR3 has 16 amino acids. CDR1 is SGHTS and CDR2 is YDEGEE in the germline V gene. Unmatched junction bases numbered 13, after V lost 6 bases and J lost 5 bases. This CDR3 is CASKKASGRVWETQYF. The CDR3 DNA reads TGTGCCAGCAAGAAGGCTAGCGGGAGAGTTTGGGAGACCCAGTACTTC.

J is TRBJ2-7 and V is TRBV27, with D maybe TRBD1 (7 bases). CDR1 MNHEY and CDR2 SMNVEV come from the germline V gene (reference sequence). V was cut by 4 bases and J by 6 bases, with 10 bases left in between. The CDR3 spans 12 residues. The DNA for the CDR3 is TGTGCCAGCAGTTACAGGGGAGGCGAGCAGTACTTC. This codes for CASSYRGGEQYF.

The chain is built from TRBV19 and TRBJ1-1, with 7 bases identical to TRBD1. The CDR3 has 14 residues. The ends lost 0 bases at V and 5 bases at J; junction bases unmatched: 3. Looked up from germline, CDR1 is LNHDA and CDR2 is SQIVND (reference sequence). CDR3 sequence (DNA): TGTGCCAGTAGTATAGAGGCAGGGGGGACTGAAGCTTTCTTT. Its protein product is CASSIEAGGTEAFF. The full variable domain, completed using reference TRBV19 and TRBJ1-1, is DGGITQSPKYLFRKEGQNVTLSCEQNLNHDAMYWYRQDPGQGLRLIYYSQIVNDFQKGDIAEGYSVSREKKESFPLTVTSAQKNPTAFYLCASSIEAGGTEAFFGQGTRLTVV.